This T cell receptor (beta chain) derives from a study of blood T cell repertoires in COVID-19. TCRdb's copy holds only in-frame clones and misses some; the assay was immunoSEQ multiplex PCR. This sample yields more than 300,000 clones, of which just over 85% are seen a single time; over 3.5% belongs to the top ten. The source material was PBMCs or T cells enriched from blood (not recorded which). This receptor was obtained from a man aged 25 to 40 who had recovered from COVID-19.

This chain's CDR3 is CATSRSTGLYNEQFF. The DNA for the CDR3 is TGTGCCACCAGCAGATCCACGGGACTCTACAATGAGCAGTTCTTC. The V call is TRBV15, the J call TRBJ2-1; tentative D call: TRBD2 (6 bases). This CDR3 is built from 15 residues. Germline CDR1 and CDR2: LNHNV and YYDKDF (reference sequence). V lost 2 bases to trimming and J lost 3 bases, with 11 bases between them.